The source of this TCR beta chain is a study of blood T cell repertoires in COVID-19. Looking at the study overall: COVID-19 samples collected from the United States, Italy and Spain covered acute and convalescent phases. The cDNA or gDNA used as material had been derived from T cells, B-cell-depleted T cells, or PBMCs.

As processed by the authors: Amplification of reference gene primers was used by the study to estimate nucleated cell counts. This table comes from immunoSEQ multiplex PCR, and its TCRdb copy is limited to in-frame clones, with some not included. Clonal size and the V and J genes are those of that table, whereas D and trimming came from the DNA. This sample has approximately 190,000 clones; 79% occur once, and the top ten carry 17%. Germline V CDR1 and CDR2: SGHRS, YFSETQ. Trimming cost V 5 bases and J 1 base; bases outside gene matches: 4. The CDR3 length is 14 residues. This receptor was taken from a man aged 55 to 70 with active or convalescent COVID-19. The specimen sequenced was peripheral blood. The V gene is TRBV5-1, the J gene TRBJ2-5, with 8 bases fitting TRBD2. The CDR3 region has the DNA TGCGCCAGCAGGGGGGCGGGAGGCCAAGAGACCCAGTACTTC. This codes for CASRGAGGQETQYF.